This entry describes one T cell receptor beta chain. CDR1 and CDR2 from the germline V gene are MGHRA and YSYEKL. V lost 3 bases and J lost 5, with 11 bases in between. The CDR3 length is 14 residues. This specimen comes from a study of CD8 T cells in ankylosing spondylitis. TCRdb re-called the 5' RACE reads through MiXCR, storing one row per CDR3 protein. The sample records approximately 250,000 distinct CDR3 sequences, roughly 32% being singletons. This receptor was taken from a male donor with ankylosing spondylitis or in good health (not recorded which). The chain links TRBV4-1 to TRBJ2-1, with D perhaps assigned TRBD1 or TRBD2 (5 bases each). Sequencing input: blood, either unsorted or a sorted T cell fraction (not recorded which). The CDR3 DNA follows: TGCGCCAGCAGCCACCCGGGACCTGACAATGAGCAGTTCTTC. It encodes CASSHPGPDNEQFF.